This T cell receptor beta chain was sequenced during a study of cytomegalovirus exposure and HLA in healthy donors. The PCR used 60 Vbeta and 13 Jbeta primers. The method was immunoSEQ multiplex PCR; TCRdb's version includes in-frame clones alone and lacks a portion of them. Here the sample spans about 130,000 clones, around 81% being singletons. Looked up from germline, CDR1 is MNHEY and CDR2 is SVGAGI. The length of the CDR3 is 14 residues. V dropped 5 bases and J dropped 2 bases, with 10 bases sitting between them. This TCR came from a woman in her forties or fifties in good health and CMV-seronegative. This chain links TRBV6-5 with TRBJ2-1, with D perhaps matching TRBD2 (5 bases). The sample taken for sequencing was PBMCs. The CDR3 sequence: CASSPTGTYNEQFF. The CDR3 nucleotides read TGTGCCAGCAGTCCCACGGGGACCTACAATGAGCAGTTCTTC.